One and the same sample provided the 30 T cell receptor beta chains below, sequenced in a study of technical replicates of blood from a few donors. Data came from immunoSEQ multiplex PCR; TCRdb stores just in-frame clones and leaves some out. The data hold about 73,000 clones, with over 90% observed a single time. Sequenced input: PBMCs. The receptors derive from a human donor in good health. Some clones in this sample may be carry-over from other donors' samples.

This chain uses TRBV10-2 with TRBJ2-1; the D is unclear. The CDR3 extends over 14 amino acids. Per the germline V gene, CDR1 is WSHSY and CDR2 is SAAADI. Trimming stripped 0 bases from V and 9 bases from J, with 12 bases between. DNA of the CDR3: TGCGCCAGCAGTGAGTCGAGGTGGTTGGCTGAGCAGTTCTTC. Residues: CASSESRWLAEQFF.

The chain links TRBV6-1 to TRBJ1-2; D is unclear. The CDR3 totals 15 residues. With 2 bases removed from V and 5 bases from J, the gap between germline ends came to 15 bases. The V gene's germline CDR1 is MNHNS and CDR2 SASEGT. CDR3 residues: CASSESRNAAYGYTF. CDR3 bases: TGTGCCAGCAGTGAATCGAGGAATGCCGCGTATGGCTACACCTTC.

The J gene is TRBJ1-5, the V gene TRBV30; D may be TRBD1 (5 bases). The CDR3 loop spans 15 amino acids. V was clipped by 0 bases and J by 0 bases, with 9 bases between them. CDR1 and CDR2 from the germline V gene are GTSNPN and SVGIG (reference sequence). The CDR3 DNA sequence: TGTGCCTGGAGTGTACAAGGGGCTAGCAATCAGCCCCAGCATTTT. It is translated as CAWSVQGASNQPQHF. Supplemented by reference TRBV30 and TRBJ1-5, the full variable domain reads SQTIHQWPATLVQPVGSPLSLECTVEGTSNPNLYWYRQAAGRGLQLLFYSVGIGQISSEVPQNLSASRPQDRQFILSSKKLLLSDSGFYLCAWSVQGASNQPQHFGDGTRLSIL.

This sequence joins TRBV7-2 and TRBJ2-5, with 7 bases aligning to TRBD1. From germline, CDR1 is SGHTA and CDR2 FQGNSA. V lost 6 bases and J lost 2; bases outside the gene matches: 12. The CDR3 runs 16 residues. CDR3 DNA: TGTGCCAGCAGTTTGACGACAGGGACAACTCAAGAGACCCAGTACTTC. Its protein product is CASSLTTGTTQETQYF.

V gene TRBV27 combines with J gene TRBJ2-2; 7 nucleotides line up with TRBD1. Losses at the gene ends were 8 bases for V and 6 bases for J; bases not matched to a gene: 6. CDR1 is MNHEY, CDR2 SMNVEV, per germline (reference sequence). This CDR3 contains 13 residues. CDR3 bases: TGTGCCAGCCGAAACAGGGGTGCCGGGGAGCTGTTTTTT. Its protein is CASRNRGAGELFF.

This clone was observed a few times. V gene TRBV6-5 combines with J gene TRBJ1-2; maybe TRBD1 (5 bases). V shed 0 bases and J shed 8 bases, with 16 bases lying between them. The germline gives CDR1 MNHEY, CDR2 SVGAGI. The CDR3 runs 15 residues. The CDR3 DNA is TGTGCCAGCAGTTACTCGAAAAATAGGGGAGGAGGCTACACCTTC. Translation gives CASSYSKNRGGGYTF.

The chain links TRBV10-1 to TRBJ2-1; D might be TRBD2 (6 bases). V was clipped by 8 bases and J by 1 base, with 27 bases between them. Germline loops: CDR1 WNHNN, CDR2 SYGVQD (reference sequence). The CDR3 is 19 amino acids. The CDR3 sequence is CASARWRVGRSDSYNEQFF. The CDR3 region has the DNA TGCGCCAGCGCGCGGTGGAGGGTCGGCCGATCAGATTCCTACAATGAGCAGTTCTTC.

The V call is TRBV19, the J call TRBJ2-3; D unclear. The V end was cut by 8 bases, the J end by 5 bases, with 8 bases between. Germline values: CDR1 LNHDA, CDR2 SQIVND (reference sequence). This CDR3 has 11 amino acids. The CDR3 DNA is TGTGCCAGTCAGCTAGGAGATACGCAGTATTTT. Translated: CASQLGDTQYF.

The chain joins TRBV30 to TRBJ2-3, with 10 bases lining up with TRBD2. CDR1 GTSNPN and CDR2 SVGIG come from the germline V gene (reference sequence). The CDR3 is made up of 17 amino acids. Trimming at V came to 4 bases and at J to 4 bases, leaving 14 bases not matched to a gene. CDR3 nucleotides: TGTGCCTGGACCCCAGGGGCTAGCGGGAGACGTCCAGATACGCAGTATTTT. This translates into CAWTPGASGRRPDTQYF.

This clone was seen once. The chain is built from TRBV29-1 and TRBJ2-7; 11 bases fit TRBD1. From germline, CDR1 is SQVTM and CDR2 ANQGSEA. This CDR3 spans 12 amino acids. After removal of 6 bases from V and 6 bases from J, the junction contained 4 bases not matched to a gene. The CDR3 DNA reads TGCAGCGTCGACGGGACAGGGGGCGAGCAGTACTTC. Protein sequence: CSVDGTGGEQYF.

This chain connects TRBV18 to TRBJ1-5; TRBD1 agrees at 9 bases. Germline V lookup: CDR1 KGHSH, CDR2 LQKENI. The CDR3 runs to 17 residues. V gave up 3 bases and J gave up 7 bases; unmatched junction bases: 13. DNA of the CDR3: TGTGCCAGCTCACCGAATCTTCCGGGACAGGGCCAACAGCCCCAGCATTTT. Translating it yields CASSPNLPGQGQQPQHF.

The rearrangement uses TRBV19 and TRBJ2-3, with no clear D. Trimming removed 3 bases at V and 1 base at J, with 8 bases between. Germline loops: CDR1 LNHDA, CDR2 SQIVND (reference sequence). This CDR3 region has 14 residues. The DNA for the CDR3 is TGTGCCAGTAGTATCGGGTGGGGCACAGATACGCAGTATTTT. Residues: CASSIGWGTDTQYF.

This clone has more than one count but fewer than ten. V is TRBV19 and J is TRBJ2-3; 8 nucleotides align to TRBD1. Germline V gene data show CDR1 as LNHDA and CDR2 as SQIVND (reference sequence). This CDR3 comprises 17 residues. Trimming cost V 5 bases and J 5 bases; bases outside gene matches: 15. In DNA, the CDR3 is TGTGCCAGTAGTCCGGGTAGAACAGGGGGTATCAGAGATACGCAGTATTTT. Amino acid sequence: CASSPGRTGGIRDTQYF.

The chain is built from TRBV4-1 and TRBJ2-7; no definite D call. This CDR3 comprises 17 residues. Looked up from germline, CDR1 is MGHRA and CDR2 is YSYEKL. The V and J ends lost 2 bases and 5 bases respectively, with 22 bases between them. The CDR3 region has the DNA TGCGCCAGCAGCCAAATTCGGCGTATTCGACTCACCGACGAGCAGTACTTC. It is translated as CASSQIRRIRLTDEQYF.

This chain joins TRBV6-5 and TRBJ2-5; the match to TRBD2 covers 7 bases. The germline CDR1 and CDR2 sequences are MNHEY and SVGAGI. V shed 0 bases, J shed 5 bases, and the junction held 6 bases outside the gene matches. This CDR3 contains 15 residues. DNA for the CDR3: TGTGCCAGCAGTTACTCGGGGGGGATCGGGGAGACCCAGTACTTC. It yields the protein CASSYSGGIGETQYF.

The chain links TRBV6-1 to TRBJ2-2; D is perhaps TRBD2 (6 bases). Germline assignment: CDR1 MNHNS and CDR2 SASEGT. V was shortened by 2 bases and J by 4 bases, with 14 bases between the two germline ends. The CDR3 contains 16 residues. CDR3 nucleotides: TGTGCCAGCAGTGAACAGGTGACTAGTGGCACCGGGGAGCTGTTTTTT. Protein sequence: CASSEQVTSGTGELFF.

The V gene is TRBV5-1, the J gene TRBJ1-1; D not certain. CDR1 is SGHRS and CDR2 is YFSETQ in the germline V gene. V was cut by 2 bases and J by 1 base, with 12 bases left in between. This CDR3 comprises 15 residues. Here the CDR3 reads CASSFGVSGNTEAFF. The CDR3 DNA sequence: TGCGCCAGCAGCTTCGGGGTTTCTGGGAACACTGAAGCTTTCTTT.

CDR3 region: CASKLSGQGANTEAFF. The CDR3 DNA reads TGTGCCAGTAAGCTTTCAGGACAGGGGGCGAACACTGAAGCTTTCTTT. This rearrangement joins TRBV19 to TRBJ1-1, with 11 bases identical to TRBD1. Germline trimming cut 7 bases from V and 1 base from J; bases unmatched to any gene: 8. CDR3 length: 16 residues. CDR1 LNHDA and CDR2 SQIVND come from the germline V gene (reference sequence).

This chain connects TRBV23-1 to TRBJ2-5; 9 bases agree with TRBD2. TRBV23-1 is an open reading frame, and its role is uncertain. J gave up 3 bases and V 4 bases, and 3 bases lay outside the gene matches. The CDR3 loop spans 14 amino acids. The chain's CDR3 is CASSPVAGEETQYF. In nucleotides, the CDR3 is TGCGCCAGCAGTCCGGTAGCGGGAGAAGAGACCCAGTACTTC.

The CDR3 DNA sequence: TGTGCCAGCTCACCACTAGCGGGAGGGGAGCAGTTCTTC. Translated, it gives CASSPLAGGEQFF. The chain joins TRBV18 to TRBJ2-1; 11 bases fit TRBD2. The CDR3 is made up of 13 amino acids. J was trimmed by 10 bases and V by 1 base; bases with no gene match: 0. Germline V CDR1 and CDR2: KGHSH, LQKENI.

J is TRBJ2-5 and V is TRBV29-1, with D possibly being TRBD1 (5 bases). Germline V CDR1 and CDR2: SQVTM, ANQGSEA. V lost 7 bases, J lost 5 bases, and 14 bases lay in between. This CDR3 comprises 12 residues. The DNA for the CDR3 is TGCAGCGCTGCAGGGTTAGGCGAGACCCAGTACTTC. It codes for CSAAGLGETQYF.

Written as DNA, the CDR3 is TGTGCCAGCAGCCTCATCGGAGGGGCAAATGAGCAGTTCTTC. Translating gives CASSLIGGANEQFF. This chain uses TRBV14 with TRBJ2-1; D perhaps matches TRBD2 (6 bases). Germline V lookup: CDR1 SGHDN, CDR2 FVKESK. The CDR3 runs to 14 residues. The germline V and J ends were trimmed by 4 bases and 7 bases, with 14 bases remaining between them.

The chain employs TRBV30 and TRBJ2-2; 8 nucleotides agree with TRBD2. The ends lost 3 bases at V and 3 bases at J; junction bases unmatched: 3. Per germline, CDR1 GTSNPN and CDR2 SVGIG (reference sequence). The CDR3 totals 14 residues. The CDR3 sequence: CAWSAGGYTGELFF. CDR3 nucleotide sequence: TGTGCCTGGAGCGCGGGAGGTTACACCGGGGAGCTGTTTTTT.

The chain uses TRBV10-3 and TRBJ1-4; D may be TRBD1 (6 bases). The germline gives CDR1 ENHRY, CDR2 SYGVKD. The V and J ends lost 6 bases and 8 bases respectively, with 19 bases between them. The length of the CDR3 is 15 residues. The CDR3 sequence: CAISPSGGVGEKLFF. The CDR3, as DNA: TGTGCCATCAGCCCAAGCGGGGGCGTGGGAGAAAAACTGTTTTTT.

This chain connects TRBV9 to TRBJ2-7; TRBD1 aligns across 10 bases. The germline V gene encodes CDR1 SGDLS and CDR2 YYNGEE. CDR3 length equals 16 residues. V lost 3 bases, J lost 5 bases, and 11 bases stayed unmatched. CDR3 sequence reads: CASSGHRTGGVNEQYF. DNA for the CDR3: TGTGCCAGCAGCGGCCACCGGACAGGGGGTGTCAACGAGCAGTACTTC.

This chain links TRBV7-2 with TRBJ2-2; 11 nucleotides agree with TRBD2. The V gene's germline CDR1 is SGHTA and CDR2 FQGNSA. This CDR3 has 16 residues. V lost 5 bases, J lost 7 bases, and 9 bases stayed unmatched. The CDR3 nucleotides read TGTGCCAGCAGCCAAATAGCGGGGGGGCTTGGCGGGGAGCTGTTTTTT. Translating gives CASSQIAGGLGGELFF.

The chain has TRBV7-9 and TRBJ2-3; TRBD2 is a possible D gene (6 bases). This CDR3 spans 15 amino acids. Germline assignment: CDR1 SEHNR and CDR2 FQNEAQ (reference sequence). V lost 4 bases, J lost 9 bases, and 20 bases lay in between. CDR3: CASSSLAALSDTQYF. DNA of the CDR3: TGTGCCAGCAGCTCTTTAGCGGCTTTATCTGACACGCAGTATTTT.

The chain recombines TRBV18 with TRBJ2-1; 8 nucleotides agree with TRBD1. Germline V gives CDR1 KGHSH, CDR2 LQKENI. V lost 0 bases, J lost 2 bases, and 3 bases stayed unmatched. This CDR3 contains 16 residues. CDR3 in DNA: TGTGCCAGCTCACCACCGGACAGGGCCCCCTACAATGAGCAGTTCTTC. This sequence encodes CASSPPDRAPYNEQFF.

The rearrangement joins TRBV5-1 to TRBJ2-6; 7 bases map to TRBD1. Unmatched junction bases numbered 7, after V lost 4 bases and J lost 0 bases. Germline V gene sequence: CDR1 SGHRS, CDR2 YFSETQ. The CDR3 spans 17 residues. This chain's CDR3 is CASSGQDKSSGANVLTF. The CDR3 DNA reads as TGCGCCAGCAGCGGACAGGATAAGAGCTCTGGGGCCAACGTCCTGACTTTC.

The chain employs TRBV7-8 and TRBJ1-6, with 8 nucleotides matching TRBD1. The junction had 5 bases not matched to a gene; V was cut back by 5 bases and J by 5 bases. This CDR3 region has 15 residues. Germline CDR1 SGHVS, CDR2 FQNEAQ. This CDR3 is CASSARQGHNSPLHF. CDR3 DNA sequence: TGTGCCAGCAGCGCCAGACAGGGGCATAATTCACCCCTCCACTTT.